This T cell receptor (beta chain) was captured in a study of human T cells and chemical hapten exposure. The library labeled individual cDNA molecules by adding unique molecular identifiers to them. MiXCR, run by TCRdb on the RACE reads, gives a single entry per CDR3 protein. This table holds about 130,000 distinct CDR3 sequences, about 8.2% found once. Time point in this sample: healthy volunteer bleed at 2 weeks. Unfractionated whole blood yielded the extracted total RNA. The CDR3 totals 15 residues. J lost 5 bases, V lost 4 bases, and 8 bases had no gene match. From germline, CDR1 is SEHNR and CDR2 FQNEAQ (reference sequence). Points on this clonotype: Its antigen is unknown.

Whole-study results and caveats: Once DPC sensitization occurred, TCRs above 1 in 1000 frequency showed no change.

This chain joins TRBV7-9 and TRBJ1-2, with 9 bases that match TRBD1. Sample: whole blood. The TCR was taken from a male donor in good health. Some clones in this sample may be carry-over from other donors' samples. The CDR3 DNA sequence: TGTGCCAGCAGCTGGACAGGGGCCCTTGGATATGGCTACACCTTC. Its protein is CASSWTGALGYGYTF.